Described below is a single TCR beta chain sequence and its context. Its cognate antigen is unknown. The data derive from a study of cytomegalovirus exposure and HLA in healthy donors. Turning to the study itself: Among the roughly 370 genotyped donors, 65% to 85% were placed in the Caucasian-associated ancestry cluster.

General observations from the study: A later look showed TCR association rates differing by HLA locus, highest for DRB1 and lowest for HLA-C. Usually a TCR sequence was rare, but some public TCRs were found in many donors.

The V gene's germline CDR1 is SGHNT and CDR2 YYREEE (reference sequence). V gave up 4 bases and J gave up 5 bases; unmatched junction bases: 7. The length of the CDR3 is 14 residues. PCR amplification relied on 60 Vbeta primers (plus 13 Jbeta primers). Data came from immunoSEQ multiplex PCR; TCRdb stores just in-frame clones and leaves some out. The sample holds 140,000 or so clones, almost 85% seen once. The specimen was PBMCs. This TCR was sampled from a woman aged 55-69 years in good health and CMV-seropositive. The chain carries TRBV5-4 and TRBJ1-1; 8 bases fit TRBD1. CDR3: CASSPTGASTEAFF. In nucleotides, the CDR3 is TGTGCCAGCAGCCCGACAGGGGCAAGTACTGAAGCTTTCTTT.